This TCR beta chain was retrieved from a study of shared clonotypes between healthy human individuals. As for the study in general: CD4 naive and CD4 memory each took three plates per donor, while CD8 naive took two and CD8 memory one. Broader study findings: Non-shared clonotypes displayed generation probabilities falling below those of clonotypes present in all four donors. It was observed that 5% to 6% of naive CD4 clonotypes were shared across several donors.

Trimming took 6 bases from V and 1 from J, leaving 19 bases between them. The CDR3 is made up of 16 amino acids. Germline lookup yields CDR1 SNHLY and CDR2 FYNNEI. As to this clone: Antigen unknown.

Naive CD8 cells lacked CD45RO and underwent positive selection for CCR7, leaving out terminally differentiated effector memory CD45RA+ cells. Nashville, Tennessee was home to all donors, each a Caucasian adult. The data were produced by immunoSEQ multiplex PCR, yet TCRdb's version contains in-frame clones alone and is incomplete. Among 2 million or so clones listed, over 85% were seen once. The sequencing sample was made of naive CD8+ T cells sorted from blood. This clonotype was obtained from a man between 18 and 35 years old in good health. The gene calls are TRBV2 and TRBJ2-7, with D perhaps TRBD1 (6 bases). The CDR3 reads CASSSPSGTPSYEQYF. The CDR3 DNA is TGTGCCAGCAGCTCACCTTCCGGGACACCTTCCTACGAGCAGTACTTC.